The source of this TCR beta chain is a study of blood T cell repertoires in COVID-19. Across the study: Nucleic acid was either cDNA or gDNA, and it came from T cells, B-cell-depleted T cells, or PBMCs.

Per the germline V gene, CDR1 is SGDLS and CDR2 is YYNGEE. The CDR3 has 14 residues. Between the trimmed V and J ends, which lost 4 bases and 2 bases, there was a span of 10 bases. A Seattle source enrolled patients during active infection and followed them longitudinally. Original analysis: Estimation of nucleated cell counts relied on the amplification of reference gene primers. Method: immunoSEQ multiplex PCR; TCRdb's copy keeps in-frame clones and lacks some. That table gives V, J and clone size, and the DNA gave D and trimming. The sample comprises some 140,000 clones, around 83% of which are singletons, and about an eighth rests with the top ten.

This TCR was recovered from a woman aged 55 to 70 with COVID-19, enrolled during active disease. The material sequenced was peripheral blood. V is TRBV9 and J is TRBJ1-3, with D perhaps matching TRBD1 (5 bases). CDR3 protein: CASSPRVTGNTIYF. In DNA form, the CDR3 reads TGTGCCAGCAGCCCCAGGGTGACTGGAAACACCATATATTTT.